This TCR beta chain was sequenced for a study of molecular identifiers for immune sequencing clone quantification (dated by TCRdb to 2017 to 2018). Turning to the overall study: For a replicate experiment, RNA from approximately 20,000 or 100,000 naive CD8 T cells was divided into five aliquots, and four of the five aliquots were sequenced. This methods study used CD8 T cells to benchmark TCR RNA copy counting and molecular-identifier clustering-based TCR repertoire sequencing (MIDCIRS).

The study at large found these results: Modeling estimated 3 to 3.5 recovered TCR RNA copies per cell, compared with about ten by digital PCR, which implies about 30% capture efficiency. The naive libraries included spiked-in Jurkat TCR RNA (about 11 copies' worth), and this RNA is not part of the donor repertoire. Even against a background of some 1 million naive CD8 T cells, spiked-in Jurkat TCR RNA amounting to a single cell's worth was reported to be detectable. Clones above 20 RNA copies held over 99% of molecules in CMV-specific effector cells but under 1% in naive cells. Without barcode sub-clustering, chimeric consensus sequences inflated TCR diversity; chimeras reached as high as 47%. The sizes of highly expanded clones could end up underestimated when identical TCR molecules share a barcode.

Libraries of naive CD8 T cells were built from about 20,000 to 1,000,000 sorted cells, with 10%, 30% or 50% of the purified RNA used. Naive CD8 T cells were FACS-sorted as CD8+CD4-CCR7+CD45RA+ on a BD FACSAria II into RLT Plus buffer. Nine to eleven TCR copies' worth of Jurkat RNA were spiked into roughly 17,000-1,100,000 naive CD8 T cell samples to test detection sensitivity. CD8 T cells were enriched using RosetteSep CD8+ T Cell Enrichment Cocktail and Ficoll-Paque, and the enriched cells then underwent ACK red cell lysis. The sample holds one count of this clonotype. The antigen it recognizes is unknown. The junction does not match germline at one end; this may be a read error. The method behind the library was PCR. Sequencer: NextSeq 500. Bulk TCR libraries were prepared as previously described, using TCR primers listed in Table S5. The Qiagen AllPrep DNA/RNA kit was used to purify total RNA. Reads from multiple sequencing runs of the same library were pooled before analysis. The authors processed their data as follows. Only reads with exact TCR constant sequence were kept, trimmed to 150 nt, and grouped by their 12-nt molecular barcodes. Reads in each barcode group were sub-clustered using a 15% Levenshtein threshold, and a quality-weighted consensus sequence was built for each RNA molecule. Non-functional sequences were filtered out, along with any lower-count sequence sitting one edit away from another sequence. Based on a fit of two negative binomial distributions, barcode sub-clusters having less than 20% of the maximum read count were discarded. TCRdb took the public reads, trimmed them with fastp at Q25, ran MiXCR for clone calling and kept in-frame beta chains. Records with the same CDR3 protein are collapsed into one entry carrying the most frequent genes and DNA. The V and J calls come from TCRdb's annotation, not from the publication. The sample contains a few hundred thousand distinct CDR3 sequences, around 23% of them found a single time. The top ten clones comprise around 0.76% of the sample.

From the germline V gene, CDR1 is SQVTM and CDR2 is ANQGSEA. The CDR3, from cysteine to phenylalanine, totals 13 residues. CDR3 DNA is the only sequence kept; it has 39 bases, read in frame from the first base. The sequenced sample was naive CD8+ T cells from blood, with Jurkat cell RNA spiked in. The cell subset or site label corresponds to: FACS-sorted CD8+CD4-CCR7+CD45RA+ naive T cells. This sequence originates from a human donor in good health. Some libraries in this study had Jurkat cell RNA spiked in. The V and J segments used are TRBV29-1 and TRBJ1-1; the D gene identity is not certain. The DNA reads TGCCGCGTGGCGGGCGGCGAGAACCCTGAAGCTTTCTTT. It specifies CRVAGGENPEAFF.